This entry lists 20 T cell receptor beta chains sequenced from one sample in a study of T-cell memory formation after mild COVID-19. In TCRdb, the 5' RACE reads were re-called with MiXCR into one record per CDR3 protein. The sample carries over 300,000 distinct CDR3 sequences, 20% to 25% recorded once. The source material was PBMCs or a T cell subset sorted from them (not recorded which). Receptors originate from a man aged 18 to 29 who had mild COVID-19 (a few samples of this study predate the infection). Cell type and time point are not known.

The V call is TRBV11-2, the J call TRBJ1-1; maybe TRBD1 (6 bases). V shed 4 bases and J shed 5 bases, with 14 bases lying between them. CDR1 and CDR2 from the germline V gene are SGHAT and FQNNGV. CDR3 length: 14 residues. As DNA, the CDR3 is TGTGCCAGCAGCTGGGAGGGGGTAGGGACTGAAGCTTTCTTT. Residues: CASSWEGVGTEAFF. Variable domain in full (rest from reference TRBV11-2 and TRBJ1-1): EAGVAQSPRYKIIEKRQSVAFWCNPISGHATLYWYQQILGQGPKLLIQFQNNGVVDDSQLPKDRFSAERLKGVDSTLKIQPAKLEDSAVYLCASSWEGVGTEAFFGQGTRLTVV.

This clonotype was seen only a few times. The chain joins TRBV29-1 to TRBJ2-7; the match to TRBD1 covers 12 bases. This CDR3 has 14 amino acids. CDR1 and CDR2 from the germline V gene are SQVTM and ANQGSEA. Trimming at V came to 3 bases and at J to 7 bases, leaving 7 bases not matched to a gene. The CDR3 loop is CSVEGQGATNEQYF. Written as DNA, the CDR3 is TGCAGCGTTGAGGGACAGGGGGCGACTAATGAGCAGTACTTC.

This clonotype was picked up a small number of times. The chain links TRBV28 to TRBJ1-4; no clear D. The CDR3 spans 14 residues. Germline CDR1 MDHEN, CDR2 SYDVKM. V was cut by 5 bases and J by 7 bases, with 14 bases left in between. This chain's CDR3 is CASSRVGYGEKLFF. In DNA form, the CDR3 reads TGTGCCAGCAGTCGCGTGGGTTACGGTGAAAAACTGTTTTTT.

This clonotype has at least ten counts. The V gene is TRBV5-1, the J gene TRBJ1-5; TRBD1 might be the D (6 bases). Trimming stripped 4 bases from V and 2 bases from J, with 16 bases between. This CDR3 region has 16 residues. The germline CDR1 and CDR2 sequences are SGHRS and YFSETQ. The CDR3 DNA is TGCGCCAGCAGCCCTGGGGGGGGCTTGGGCAATCAGCCCCAGCATTTT. Translation gives CASSPGGGLGNQPQHF.

V and J are TRBV12-3 or TRBV12-4 and TRBJ2-3, with D uncertain. Trimming removed 6 bases at V and 1 base at J, with 14 bases between. The CDR3 contains 15 residues. CDR3 amino acids: CASRGLGKRTDTQYF. CDR3 DNA sequence: TGTGCCAGCAGGGGTCTTGGCAAACGCACAGATACGCAGTATTTT.

This clonotype came up a few times. V and J are TRBV5-1 and TRBJ1-5; weak D call: TRBD1 (5 bases). The CDR3 runs to 13 residues. The ends were cut back, 3 bases at V and 4 bases at J, with 8 bases in the middle. Germline V gene sequence: CDR1 SGHRS, CDR2 YFSETQ. DNA of the CDR3: TGCGCCAGCAGCTCGGAGGGGAATCAGCCCCAGCATTTT. It specifies CASSSEGNQPQHF.

The table lists this clonotype with a few counts. The chain couples TRBV11-2 to TRBJ2-7; 9 bases line up with TRBD2. Per germline, CDR1 SGHAT and CDR2 FQNNGV. V gave up 5 bases and J gave up 0 bases; unmatched junction bases: 5. The CDR3 spans 15 residues. CDR3 nucleotides: TGTGCCAGCAGCATGAGCGGGGGGCCCTCCTACGAGCAGTACGTC. Protein sequence: CASSMSGGPSYEQYV.

The chain recombines TRBV6-5 with TRBJ1-1; 7 bases fit TRBD1. The trim removed 7 bases at V and 3 bases at J, leaving 11 bases unmatched. CDR3 size: 15 residues. Germline CDR1 is MNHEY and CDR2 is SVGAGI. The CDR3 reads CASKLLDRVDTEAFF. Here the CDR3 DNA reads TGTGCCAGCAAACTCCTTGACAGGGTCGACACTGAAGCTTTCTTT.

This chain joins TRBV7-6 and TRBJ2-1, with TRBD2 matching 13 bases. After removal of 5 bases from V and 2 bases from J, the junction contained 6 bases not matched to a gene. Germline assignment: CDR1 SGHVS and CDR2 FNYEAQ. The CDR3 sequence is 17 residues long. This chain's CDR3 is CASSRTSGGRTYNEQFF. The CDR3 bases are TGTGCCAGCAGCCGGACTAGCGGGGGACGAACCTACAATGAGCAGTTCTTC.

The gene calls are TRBV7-9 and TRBJ1-5; 8 bases match TRBD1. CDR3 size: 15 residues. The V gene's germline CDR1 is SEHNR and CDR2 FQNEAQ (reference sequence). V lost 4 bases and J lost 2; bases outside the gene matches: 4. The CDR3 nucleotides are TGTGCCAGCAGCTCCGAGACAGGGGGCAATCAGCCCCAGCATTTT. This sequence encodes CASSSETGGNQPQHF.

The chain combines TRBV5-1 with TRBJ2-2; D not resolved. This CDR3 spans 13 amino acids. From germline, CDR1 is SGHRS and CDR2 YFSETQ. Trimming stripped 4 bases from V and 6 bases from J, with 10 bases between. The CDR3 region has the DNA TGCGCCAGCAGCCTCCCGTGGGCCGGGGAGCTGTTTTTT. It yields the protein CASSLPWAGELFF.

This clonotype was seen at least ten times. The chain recombines TRBV25-1 with TRBJ2-7; D gene unclear. CDR3 length equals 12 residues. The V and J ends lost 6 bases and 9 bases respectively, with 15 bases between them. Germline CDR1 MGHDK, CDR2 SYGVNS. CDR3 in amino acids: CASSGIAGRQYF. For the CDR3, the DNA is TGTGCCAGCAGCGGTATTGCCGGTAGGCAGTACTTC.

The V call is TRBV5-1, the J call TRBJ1-3; no definite D call. This CDR3 comprises 13 residues. Germline CDR1 and CDR2: SGHRS and YFSETQ. V gave up 0 bases and J gave up 5 bases, with 6 bases separating them. The CDR3 DNA sequence: TGCGCCAGCAGCTTGGGGGTACGAAACACCATATATTTT. Translating it yields CASSLGVRNTIYF.

This clonotype was picked up many times. This sequence joins TRBV12-3 or TRBV12-4 and TRBJ2-7, with D possibly TRBD2 on 5 matching bases. The CDR3 loop spans 11 amino acids. The V end lost 6 bases, the J end lost 7 bases, and 10 bases lay between the germline ends. CDR3 nucleotide sequence: TGTGCCAGCAGCACAAGGAGGGAGCAGTACTTC. Its protein product is CASSTRREQYF.

The table lists this clonotype with a few counts. V and J are TRBV28 and TRBJ1-1; 11 positions match TRBD1. The CDR3 length is 15 residues. Per the germline V gene, CDR1 is MDHEN and CDR2 is SYDVKM. V lost 5 bases and J lost 4; bases outside the gene matches: 6. CDR3 residues: CASSAYGTGGTEAFF. The DNA of the CDR3 is TGTGCCAGCAGTGCCTACGGGACAGGGGGCACTGAAGCTTTCTTT.

This clonotype came up a few times. This chain joins TRBV6-2 or TRBV6-3 and TRBJ1-1; D not resolved. Germline loops: CDR1 MNHEY, CDR2 SVGEGT. CDR3 length equals 15 residues. V lost 2 bases and J lost 1, with 11 bases in between. The DNA for the CDR3 is TGTGCCAGCAGTTACGCGACGGCCCGGAACACTGAAGCTTTCTTT. Amino acid sequence: CASSYATARNTEAFF.

This chain joins TRBV6-5 and TRBJ1-4, with TRBD1 matching over 9 bases. This CDR3 comprises 14 residues. From germline, CDR1 is MNHEY and CDR2 SVGAGI. The ends lost 3 bases at V and 10 bases at J; junction bases unmatched: 6. The CDR3 DNA reads TGTGCCAGCAGTTATTCAAGACAGGGGGTAAAACTGTTTTTT. It codes for CASSYSRQGVKLFF.

This clonotype has more than one count but fewer than ten. The chain uses TRBV4-2 and TRBJ2-3; perhaps TRBD1 as D (5 bases). CDR1 and CDR2 from the germline V gene are LGHNA and YNFKEQ. The CDR3 is made up of 15 amino acids. V lost 0 bases to trimming and J lost 4 bases, with 11 bases between them. CDR3: CASSQEGSGPDTQYF. CDR3 in DNA: TGTGCCAGCAGCCAAGAGGGGTCAGGGCCAGATACGCAGTATTTT.

The genes are TRBV7-9 and TRBJ2-5, with D maybe TRBD2 (5 bases). Germline CDR1 and CDR2: SEHNR and FQNEAQ (reference sequence). The CDR3 loop spans 14 amino acids. The germline V and J ends were trimmed by 5 bases and 4 bases, with 14 bases remaining between them. DNA of the CDR3: TGTGCCAGCAGCCCCGTTCTGAGCGGAGAGACCCAGTACTTC. Its translation: CASSPVLSGETQYF.

The V and J genes are TRBV7-8 and TRBJ2-5; 9 bases match TRBD1. Unmatched junction bases numbered 8, after V lost 7 bases and J lost 5 bases. Germline V gene sequence: CDR1 SGHVS, CDR2 FQNEAQ. This CDR3 contains 14 residues. CDR3 in amino acids: CASTRDREHETQYF. The CDR3 DNA reads as TGTGCCAGCACCCGGGACAGGGAGCATGAGACCCAGTACTTC.